Listed here are 17 T cell receptor beta chains from one sample, sequenced in a study of shared clonotypes between healthy human individuals. Data came from immunoSEQ multiplex PCR; TCRdb stores just in-frame clones and leaves some out. The table shows about 820,000 clones, with around 93% occurring only once. Naive CD8 populations comprised CD45RO-negative cells positively selected for CCR7, excluding terminally differentiated effector memory CD45RA+ cells. The sample was naive CD8+ T cells sorted from blood. The receptors come from a man aged 30 to 39 in good health.

V is TRBV11-3 and J is TRBJ2-1; weak D call: TRBD1 (5 bases). Between the trimmed V and J ends, which lost 8 bases and 3 bases, there was a span of 11 bases. Germline V gene lookup returns CDR1 SGHNT and CDR2 YENEEA. The CDR3 covers 13 residues. In nucleotides, the CDR3 is TGTGCCAGCGGGCTAGGGGACTACAATGAGCAGTTCTTC. Translating gives CASGLGDYNEQFF.

This clone was counted a single time. The chain recombines TRBV7-9 with TRBJ2-7; the match to TRBD1 covers 9 bases. CDR1 is SEHNR and CDR2 is FQNEAQ in the germline V gene (reference sequence). Trimming cost V 5 bases and J 2 bases; bases outside gene matches: 7. The CDR3 loop spans 15 amino acids. CDR3 sequence (DNA): TGTGCCAGCAGCCTGGGACAGGGAAGAGCCTACGAGCAGTACTTC. Its translation is CASSLGQGRAYEQYF.

This chain connects TRBV28 to TRBJ2-7; TRBD2 aligns across 11 bases. Germline trimming cut 5 bases from V and 3 bases from J; bases unmatched to any gene: 9. Germline loops: CDR1 MDHEN, CDR2 SYDVKM. The CDR3 spans 16 residues. CDR3 sequence (DNA): TGTGCCAGCAGTCCCAGACTAGCGGGATGGTTCTACGAGCAGTACTTC. Protein: CASSPRLAGWFYEQYF.

The chain combines TRBV7-9 with TRBJ1-2, with 7 nucleotides matching TRBD1. The germline CDR1 and CDR2 sequences are SEHNR and FQNEAQ (reference sequence). The V gene end was trimmed by 5 bases and the J gene end by 8 bases; junction bases not matched to a gene: 14. The CDR3 has 15 amino acids. CDR3 amino acids: CASSPDREAGWGYTF. The CDR3 region has the DNA TGTGCCAGCAGCCCCGACAGGGAGGCAGGATGGGGCTACACCTTC. The full variable domain, its missing parts supplied by reference TRBV7-9 and TRBJ1-2, is DTGVSQNPRHKITKRGQNVTFRCDPISEHNRLYWYRQTLGQGPEFLTYFQNEAQLEKSRLLSDRFSAERPKGSFSTLEIQRTEQGDSAMYLCASSPDREAGWGYTFGSGTRLTVV.

V gene TRBV6-6 combines with J gene TRBJ2-7; D is unresolved. Germline CDR1 reads MNHNY; CDR2 reads SVGAGI (reference sequence). V was shortened by 8 bases and J by 2 bases, with 10 bases between the two germline ends. The CDR3 length is 12 residues. This CDR3 reads CASGLDPYEQYF. The CDR3 nucleotides are TGTGCCAGCGGCCTCGACCCCTACGAGCAGTACTTC.

With regard to this clone: The same CDR3 can be traced to other DNA sequences in this sample. The genes are TRBV11-2 and TRBJ1-1; D gene ambiguous. The length of the CDR3 is 11 residues. Trimming removed 5 bases from V and 8 bases from J, with 9 bases in between. CDR1 is SGHAT and CDR2 is FQNNGV in the germline V gene. CDR3 bases: TGTGCCAGCAGCCTATCTAGCGAAGCTTTCTTT. Its protein product is CASSLSSEAFF.

V gene TRBV7-9 combines with J gene TRBJ2-2, with TRBD1 as a possible D gene (5 bases). The germline CDR1 and CDR2 sequences are SEHNR and FQNEAQ (reference sequence). V was clipped by 5 bases and J by 1 base, with 11 bases between them. This CDR3 spans 15 amino acids. The CDR3 DNA sequence: TGTGCCAGCAGCACATCAGGGTGGAACACCGGGGAGCTGTTTTTT. This encodes CASSTSGWNTGELFF.

The chain carries TRBV4-3 and TRBJ2-7; D is possibly TRBD2 (8 bases). The germline V and J ends were trimmed by 1 base and 4 bases, with 17 bases remaining between them. The CDR3 consists of 16 residues. Germline CDR1 is LGHNA and CDR2 is YSLEER. This CDR3 reads CASSQGWLAGQYEQYF. DNA of the CDR3: TGCGCCAGCAGCCAAGGTTGGTTAGCGGGACAGTACGAGCAGTACTTC.

J is TRBJ2-7 and V is TRBV4-1; 9 bases line up with TRBD2. Germline V gene lookup returns CDR1 MGHRA and CDR2 YSYEKL. CDR3 length equals 14 residues. V lost 3 bases and J lost 3; bases outside the gene matches: 3. This chain's CDR3 is CASSQSTSGYEQYF. As DNA, the CDR3 is TGCGCCAGCAGCCAGTCGACTAGCGGCTACGAGCAGTACTTC.

CDR3 sequence reads: CASSEAGLRLAGDEQYF. CDR3 bases: TGTGCCAGCAGTGAAGCGGGCCTTCGACTAGCGGGAGACGAGCAGTACTTC. The rearrangement joins TRBV2 to TRBJ2-7, with 12 bases aligning to TRBD2. V lost 0 bases, J lost 5 bases, and 8 bases stayed unmatched. From germline, CDR1 is SNHLY and CDR2 FYNNEI. This CDR3 contains 17 residues.

The table lists this clone with a count of one. Other DNA sequences in this sample translate to the same CDR3. The CDR3 here is CASSYSGSGETQYF. CDR3 coding DNA: TGTGCCAGCAGTTACAGCGGGAGTGGAGAGACCCAGTACTTC. J is TRBJ2-5 and V is TRBV6-5; the match to TRBD2 covers 8 bases. Germline lookup yields CDR1 MNHEY and CDR2 SVGAGI. CDR3 length: 14 residues. The V gene end was trimmed by 2 bases and the J gene end by 4 bases; junction bases not matched to a gene: 3.

The V gene is TRBV6-5, the J gene TRBJ1-4, with a tentative D call TRBD1 (6 bases). V gave up 8 bases and J gave up 3 bases, with 16 bases separating them. Per the germline V gene, CDR1 is MNHEY and CDR2 is SVGAGI. This CDR3 spans 15 amino acids. CDR3: CASRTKGGPNEKLFF. In DNA form, the CDR3 reads TGTGCCAGCCGAACGAAAGGGGGACCTAATGAAAAACTGTTTTTT.

The V gene is TRBV7-6, the J gene TRBJ2-1; 11 positions agree with TRBD1. J lost 8 bases, V lost 5 bases, and 5 bases had no gene match. Germline values: CDR1 SGHVS, CDR2 FNYEAQ. The CDR3 covers 14 residues. CDR3 region: CASSPGTGGYEQFF. The CDR3 DNA reads as TGTGCCAGCAGCCCCGGGACAGGGGGGTATGAGCAGTTCTTC.

With regard to this clone: Other DNA sequences in this specimen translate into the identical CDR3. This chain uses TRBV7-2 with TRBJ2-7, with D unclear. The CDR3 is 11 amino acids. V dropped 4 bases and J dropped 3 bases, with 4 bases sitting between them. Germline CDR1 reads SGHTA; CDR2 reads FQGNSA. CDR3 residues: CASSWDYEQYF. The CDR3 nucleotides read TGTGCCAGCAGCTGGGACTACGAGCAGTACTTC.

This chain connects TRBV9 to TRBJ2-1, with 12 positions matching TRBD2. Germline trimming cut 0 bases from V and 4 bases from J; bases unmatched to any gene: 2. This CDR3 region has 16 residues. Germline-derived CDR1 and CDR2 are SGDLS and YYNGEE. CDR3 loop: CASSVAGTSGYNEQFF. The CDR3 DNA reads as TGTGCCAGCAGCGTAGCTGGGACTAGCGGGTACAATGAGCAGTTCTTC.

As to this clone: Other DNA sequences in the same sample also yield this CDR3. The chain uses TRBV7-3 and TRBJ2-1; 12 bases align to TRBD2. The V segment lost 2 bases and the J segment 1 base; nucleotides outside the gene matches: 0. This CDR3 has 16 amino acids. Per the germline V gene, CDR1 is SGHTA and CDR2 is FQGTGA. CDR3 in DNA: TGTGCCAGCAGCTTACTAGCGGGAGGGTCCTACAATGAGCAGTTCTTC. Amino acids: CASSLLAGGSYNEQFF.

The chain couples TRBV13 to TRBJ2-7; D is unclear. Looked up from germline, CDR1 is PRHDT and CDR2 is FYEKMQ (reference sequence). Trimming left V 5 bases short and J 5 bases short, with 10 bases between. CDR3 size: 12 residues. CDR3 sequence reads: CASSLGRNEQYF. CDR3 bases: TGTGCCAGCAGCCTCGGACGGAACGAGCAGTACTTC.